The clone carrying this T cell receptor beta chain was seen just once. This sample was taken from a study of long-term antiretroviral therapy in people with HIV. This was the immunoSEQ v3.0 assay at survey level. Repertoires were generated with immunoSEQ multiplex PCR, while TCRdb's copy carries only in-frame clones and drops some. This repertoire shows approximately 15,000 clones, around 80% found once; its top ten account for approximately 9.2%. Germline V gene lookup returns CDR1 SNHLY and CDR2 FYNNEI. CDR3 length: 16 residues. J lost 3 bases, V lost 6 bases, and 7 bases had no gene match. The V and J genes are TRBV2 and TRBJ2-7, with 14 nucleotides matching TRBD2. This receptor was taken from a man aged 18 to 29 with HIV. Source: unsorted PBMCs, taken 0.1 years after starting antiretroviral therapy. CDR3 residues: CASRMTSGGAFYEQYF. As DNA, the CDR3 is TGTGCCAGCAGGATGACTAGCGGGGGGGCATTCTACGAGCAGTACTTC.